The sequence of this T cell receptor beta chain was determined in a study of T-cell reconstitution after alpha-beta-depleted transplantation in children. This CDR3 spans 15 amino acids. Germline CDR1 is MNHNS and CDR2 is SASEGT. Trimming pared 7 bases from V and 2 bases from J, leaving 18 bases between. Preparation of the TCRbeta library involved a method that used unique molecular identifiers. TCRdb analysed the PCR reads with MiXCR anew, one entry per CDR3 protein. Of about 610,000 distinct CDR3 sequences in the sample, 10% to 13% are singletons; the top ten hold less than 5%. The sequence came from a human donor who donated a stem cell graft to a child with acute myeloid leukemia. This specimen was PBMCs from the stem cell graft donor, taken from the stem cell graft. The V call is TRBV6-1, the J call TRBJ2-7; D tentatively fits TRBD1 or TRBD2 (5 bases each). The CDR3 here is CASNHPGTAAYEQYF. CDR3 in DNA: TGTGCCAGCAACCACCCCGGGACCGCTGCCTACGAGCAGTACTTC.